This T cell receptor (beta chain) was retrieved from a study of T cell responses to AZD1222 COVID-19 vaccine. The study, taken as a whole, reports: Mostly white British, mostly female donors; authors suggested clonal diversity may be underestimated. When two AZD1222 doses had been given, Spike-specific TCR breadth and depth rose. Variant regions that are unmutated are reportedly the target of nearly half of spike-specific TCRs.

This CDR3 has 14 amino acids. Germline V gene sequence: CDR1 SGHDT, CDR2 YYEEEE. The trim removed 2 bases at V and 4 bases at J, leaving 3 bases unmatched. Sequencing was performed with immunoSEQ multiplex PCR; in TCRdb, only in-frame clones are kept and a portion is missing. The sample includes about 180,000 clones, about 87% of them seen just once. Points on this clone: Its antigen remains unknown.

The chain joins TRBV5-6 to TRBJ1-1; 9 nucleotides agree with TRBD1. This sequence was found in an adult who received the MenACWY meningococcal vaccine as a control. The sample consisted of peripheral blood, taken 28 days after the second dose of the MenACWY control vaccine. The CDR3 nucleotides are TGTGCCAGCAGCTTTTGGACAGGGGCCACTGAAGCTTTCTTT. It is translated as CASSFWTGATEAFF. The full variable domain, in which reference TRBV5-6 and TRBJ1-1 provide the parts outside the CDR3, is DAGVTQSPTHLIKTRGQQVTLRCSPKSGHDTVSWYQQALGQGPQFIFQYYEEEERQRGNFPDRFSGHQFPNYSSELNVNALLLGDSALYLCASSFWTGATEAFFGQGTRLTVV.